This T cell receptor beta chain was found in a study of cytomegalovirus exposure and HLA in healthy donors. Method: immunoSEQ multiplex PCR; TCRdb's copy keeps in-frame clones and lacks some. The table shows approximately 160,000 clones, with about 95% occurring only once. Germline V gene lookup returns CDR1 MNHNS and CDR2 SASEGT. CDR3 length equals 16 residues. Germline trimming cut 2 bases from V and 4 bases from J; bases unmatched to any gene: 5. The chain couples TRBV6-1 to TRBJ1-5, with 10 bases that match TRBD1. The sequenced sample consisted of PBMCs. This receptor was obtained from a woman aged 18-30 years in good health and CMV-seronegative. DNA for the CDR3: TGTGCCAGCAGTGAATGGGACAGGGGATTTAATCAGCCCCAGCATTTT. Translated: CASSEWDRGFNQPQHF.